This passage covers 13 T cell receptor beta chains from one sample sequenced in a study of blood T cell repertoires in COVID-19. Libraries were prepared by immunoSEQ multiplex PCR; TCRdb keeps only in-frame clonotypes and omits some of them. The sample records about 190,000 clones, more than 70% being singletons. The sequencing sample was made of peripheral blood. All receptors come from a woman over 75 with active or convalescent COVID-19.

This clone was recorded a few times. The V and J genes are TRBV6-5 and TRBJ1-1; D remains ambiguous. The CDR3 consists of 14 residues. Germline CDR1 is MNHEY and CDR2 is SVGAGI. V was trimmed by 6 bases and J by 0 bases, leaving 11 bases between them. The DNA of the CDR3 is TGTGCCAGCAGAATCAGGTCCATGAACACTGAAGCTTTCTTT. Its protein product is CASRIRSMNTEAFF.

There are a few counts of this clone. This chain joins TRBV28 and TRBJ1-2, with 7 positions matching TRBD1. The germline V gene has CDR1 MDHEN and CDR2 SYDVKM. V lost 7 bases and J lost 3; bases outside the gene matches: 14. The CDR3 sequence is 16 residues long. In nucleotides, the CDR3 is TGTGCCAGCACCCCATACGTCGGACAGGCAGACTATGGCTACACCTTC. Translated, it gives CASTPYVGQADYGYTF.

This clone was found once. This chain links TRBV7-2 with TRBJ2-1, with a tentative D call TRBD1 (5 bases). The CDR3 consists of 15 residues. CDR1 is SGHTA, CDR2 FQGNSA, per germline. The V and J ends lost 1 base and 8 bases respectively, with 15 bases between them. This CDR3 is CASSLDWGAVYEQFF. The CDR3 DNA reads as TGTGCCAGCAGCTTAGACTGGGGCGCGGTCTATGAGCAGTTCTTC.

The chain combines TRBV13 with TRBJ2-2, with TRBD1 matching 7 bases. Germline CDR1 PRHDT, CDR2 FYEKMQ (reference sequence). The ends lost 5 bases at V and 0 bases at J; junction bases unmatched: 15. CDR3 length: 19 residues. CDR3 coding DNA: TGTGCCAGCAGCCCCAAAGGACGGACAGGAAGACCGAACACCGGGGAGCTGTTTTTT. Residues: CASSPKGRTGRPNTGELFF.

The V and J genes are TRBV7-2 and TRBJ2-1, with a possible D match to TRBD1 (5 bases). The CDR3 totals 15 residues. V was trimmed by 1 base and J by 6 bases, leaving 13 bases between them. Germline assignment: CDR1 SGHTA and CDR2 FQGNSA. CDR3 residues: CASSLGWGSTNEQFF. DNA for the CDR3: TGTGCCAGCAGCTTAGGGTGGGGCTCCACCAATGAGCAGTTCTTC.

Written as DNA, the CDR3 is TGCGCCAGCAGCCGAGCCTCGGACAGGTCGTTCTATGGCTACACCTTC. Its protein is CASSRASDRSFYGYTF. V is TRBV4-1 and J is TRBJ1-2; 7 bases fit TRBD1. The CDR3 has 16 amino acids. Germline loops: CDR1 MGHRA, CDR2 YSYEKL. Unmatched junction bases numbered 12, after V lost 4 bases and J lost 4 bases.

The J gene is TRBJ1-1, the V gene TRBV29-1; D perhaps matches TRBD1 (6 bases). The CDR3 contains 14 residues. The V end lost 7 bases, the J end lost 0 bases, and 15 bases lay between the germline ends. The germline V gene has CDR1 SQVTM and CDR2 ANQGSEA. The DNA for the CDR3 is TGCAGCGCTTCAAGAGGGGGTTTGAACACTGAAGCTTTCTTT. This sequence encodes CSASRGGLNTEAFF.

The V and J genes are TRBV5-8 and TRBJ2-1; 7 positions agree with TRBD2. Germline lookup yields CDR1 SGHTS and CDR2 YDEGEE. The V and J ends lost 5 bases and 4 bases, in that order; junction bases with no gene match: 12. CDR3 size: 16 residues. CDR3: CASSPRLAGGYNEQFF. The CDR3 nucleotides read TGTGCCAGCAGTCCCAGACTAGCCGGAGGGTACAATGAGCAGTTCTTC.

The CDR3 reads CASSDPGGASGDTQYF. For the CDR3, the DNA is TGTGCCAGCAGTGACCCCGGGGGGGCCTCTGGAGATACGCAGTATTTT. The chain employs TRBV6-4 and TRBJ2-3; 8 nucleotides line up with TRBD2. Germline V gene sequence: CDR1 MRHNA, CDR2 SNTAGT. With V trimmed by 2 bases and J by 5 bases, 9 bases remained unmatched. The CDR3 covers 16 residues.

This clone showed up just once. This rearrangement joins TRBV5-1 to TRBJ1-3, with 7 bases matching TRBD1. The CDR3 extends over 14 amino acids. Trimming cost V 5 bases and J 2 bases; bases outside gene matches: 4. Germline CDR1 reads SGHRS; CDR2 reads YFSETQ. The chain's CDR3 is CASSPGGPGNTIYF. CDR3 in DNA: TGCGCCAGCAGTCCAGGGGGGCCTGGAAACACCATATATTTT.

The J gene is TRBJ2-7, the V gene TRBV27; 9 bases align to TRBD1. CDR1 is MNHEY, CDR2 SMNVEV, per germline (reference sequence). Unmatched junction bases numbered 14, after V lost 3 bases and J lost 5 bases. The CDR3 sequence is 17 residues long. The CDR3: CASSLRFLQGAGHEQYF. CDR3 bases: TGTGCCAGCAGTTTGCGCTTTTTACAGGGGGCGGGCCACGAGCAGTACTTC.

This rearrangement joins TRBV5-8 to TRBJ1-5; the match to TRBD1 covers 10 bases. With V trimmed by 10 bases and J by 6 bases, 7 bases remained unmatched. The CDR3 sequence is 13 residues long. The germline V gene encodes CDR1 SGHTS and CDR2 YDEGEE. The CDR3, as DNA: TGTGCCTCCTGCCGGGACAGGGGTCAGCCCCAGCATTTT. Translated: CASCRDRGQPQHF.

The chain uses TRBV29-1 and TRBJ2-7; D could derive from TRBD1 or TRBD2 (5 bases each). This CDR3 comprises 12 residues. Germline values: CDR1 SQVTM, CDR2 ANQGSEA. V was shortened by 7 bases and J by 4 bases, with 14 bases between the two germline ends. The CDR3 loop is CSARAGQYEQYF. CDR3 coding DNA: TGCAGCGCGAGGGCAGGGCAATACGAGCAGTACTTC.